This TCR beta chain was identified during a study of identical twins. cDNA molecules carried unique molecular identifiers, and template switching added a universal primer site. MiXCR, run by TCRdb on the 5' RACE reads, gives a single entry per CDR3 protein. Seen here are roughly 1.6 million distinct CDR3 sequences, about 32% observed once, and the top ten hold around 0.25%. On this clonotype itself: Its cognate antigen is unknown.

Germline CDR1 reads MNHEY; CDR2 reads SVGAGI. There are 15 residues in the CDR3. After removal of 2 bases from V and 0 bases from J, the junction contained 3 bases not matched to a gene. General observations from the study: The degree of excess twin sharing was weaker in beta out-of-frame sequences.

The source of this sequence is a newborn girl in good health. Source material: cord blood. The chain recombines TRBV6-5 with TRBJ2-7, with 8 nucleotides matching TRBD2. CDR3 DNA sequence: TGTGCCAGCAGTTACCTAAGCGGGAGCTCCTACGAGCAGTACTTC. Residues: CASSYLSGSSYEQYF.